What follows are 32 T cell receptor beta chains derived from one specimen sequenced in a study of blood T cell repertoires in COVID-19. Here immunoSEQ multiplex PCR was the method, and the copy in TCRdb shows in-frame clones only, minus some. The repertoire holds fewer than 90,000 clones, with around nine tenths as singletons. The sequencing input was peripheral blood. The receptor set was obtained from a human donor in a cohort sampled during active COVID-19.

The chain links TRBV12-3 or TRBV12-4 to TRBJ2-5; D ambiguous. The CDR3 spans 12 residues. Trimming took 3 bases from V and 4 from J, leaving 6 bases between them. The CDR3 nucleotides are TGTGCCAGCAGTTTCCCGAGAGAGACCCAGTACTTC. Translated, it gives CASSFPRETQYF.

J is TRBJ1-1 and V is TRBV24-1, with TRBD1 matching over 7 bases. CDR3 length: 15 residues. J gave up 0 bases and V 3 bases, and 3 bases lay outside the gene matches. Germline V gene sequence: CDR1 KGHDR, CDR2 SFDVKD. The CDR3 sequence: CATSDGDSLNTEAFF. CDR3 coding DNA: TGTGCCACCAGTGATGGGGACAGTCTGAACACTGAAGCTTTCTTT.

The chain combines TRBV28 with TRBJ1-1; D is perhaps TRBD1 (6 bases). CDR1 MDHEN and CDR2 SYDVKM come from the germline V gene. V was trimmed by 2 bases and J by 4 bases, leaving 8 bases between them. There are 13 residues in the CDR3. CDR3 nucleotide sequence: TGTGCCAGCAGTTTAACAGGGAGCACTGAAGCTTTCTTT. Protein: CASSLTGSTEAFF.

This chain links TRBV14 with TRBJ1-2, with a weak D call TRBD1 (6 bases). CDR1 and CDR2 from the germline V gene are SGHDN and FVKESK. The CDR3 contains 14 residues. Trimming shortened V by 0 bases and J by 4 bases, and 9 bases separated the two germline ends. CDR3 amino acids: CASSQDRGAYGYTF. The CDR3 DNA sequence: TGTGCCAGCAGCCAAGACAGGGGAGCCTATGGCTACACCTTC. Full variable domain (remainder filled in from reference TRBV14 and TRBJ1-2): EAGVTQFPSHSVIEKGQTVTLRCDPISGHDNLYWYRRVMGKEIKFLLHFVKESKQDESGMPNNRFLAERTGGTYSTLKVQPAELEDSGVYFCASSQDRGAYGYTFGSGTRLTVV.

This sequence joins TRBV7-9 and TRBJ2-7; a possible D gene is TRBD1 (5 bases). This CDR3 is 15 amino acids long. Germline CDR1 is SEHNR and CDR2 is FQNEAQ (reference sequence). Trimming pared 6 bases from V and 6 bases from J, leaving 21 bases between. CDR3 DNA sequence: TGTGCCAGCAGACCCACAAAACCCCTGGACACCGAGCAGTACTTC. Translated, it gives CASRPTKPLDTEQYF. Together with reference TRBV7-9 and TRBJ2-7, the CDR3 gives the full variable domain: DTGVSQNPRHKITKRGQNVTFRCDPISEHNRLYWYRQTLGQGPEFLTYFQNEAQLEKSRLLSDRFSAERPKGSFSTLEIQRTEQGDSAMYLCASRPTKPLDTEQYFGPGTRLTVT.

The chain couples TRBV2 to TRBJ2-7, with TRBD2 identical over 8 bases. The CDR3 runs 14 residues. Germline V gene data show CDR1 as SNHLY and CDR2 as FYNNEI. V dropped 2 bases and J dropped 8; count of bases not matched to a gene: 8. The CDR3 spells CASSESQREYKQYV. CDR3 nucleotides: TGTGCCAGCAGTGAATCACAGCGGGAGTACAAGCAGTACGTC.

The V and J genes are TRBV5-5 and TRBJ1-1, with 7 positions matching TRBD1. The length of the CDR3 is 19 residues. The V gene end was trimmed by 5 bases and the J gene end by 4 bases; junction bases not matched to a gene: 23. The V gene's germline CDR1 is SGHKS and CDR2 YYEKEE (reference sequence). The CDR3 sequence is CASRSLWAPGQYLVTEAFF. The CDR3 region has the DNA TGTGCCAGCAGATCCCTCTGGGCTCCGGGACAGTACTTAGTCACTGAAGCTTTCTTT.

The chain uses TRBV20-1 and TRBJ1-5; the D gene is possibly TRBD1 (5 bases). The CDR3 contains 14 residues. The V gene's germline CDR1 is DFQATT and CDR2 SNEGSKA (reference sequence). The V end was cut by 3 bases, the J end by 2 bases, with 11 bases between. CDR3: CSASSGTGNQPQHF. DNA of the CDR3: TGCAGTGCTAGTTCTGGGACTGGCAATCAGCCCCAGCATTTT.

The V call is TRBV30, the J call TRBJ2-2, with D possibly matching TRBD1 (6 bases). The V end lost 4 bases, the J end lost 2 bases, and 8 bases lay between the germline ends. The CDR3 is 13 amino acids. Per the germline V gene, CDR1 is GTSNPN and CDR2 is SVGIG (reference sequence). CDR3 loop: CAWTDRNTGELFF. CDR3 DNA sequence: TGTGCCTGGACGGACAGAAACACCGGGGAGCTGTTTTTT.

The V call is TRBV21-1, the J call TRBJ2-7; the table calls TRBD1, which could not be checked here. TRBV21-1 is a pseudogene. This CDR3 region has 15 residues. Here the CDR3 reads CASIKMGQGSYEQYV. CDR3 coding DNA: TGTGCCAGCATAAAGATGGGACAGGGCTCCTACGAGCAGTACGTC.

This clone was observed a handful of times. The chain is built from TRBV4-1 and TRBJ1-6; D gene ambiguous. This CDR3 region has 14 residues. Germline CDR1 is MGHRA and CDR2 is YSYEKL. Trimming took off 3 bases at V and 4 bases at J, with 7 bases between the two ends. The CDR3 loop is CASSQGSYNSPLHF. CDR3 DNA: TGCGCCAGCAGCCAGGGCTCTTATAATTCACCCCTCCACTTT.

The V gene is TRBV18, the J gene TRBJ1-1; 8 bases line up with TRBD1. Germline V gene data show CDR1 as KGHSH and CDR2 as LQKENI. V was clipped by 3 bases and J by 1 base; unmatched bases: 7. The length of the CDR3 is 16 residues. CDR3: CASSPLFGQGNTEAFF. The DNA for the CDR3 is TGTGCCAGCTCACCCCTCTTCGGACAGGGGAACACTGAAGCTTTCTTT.

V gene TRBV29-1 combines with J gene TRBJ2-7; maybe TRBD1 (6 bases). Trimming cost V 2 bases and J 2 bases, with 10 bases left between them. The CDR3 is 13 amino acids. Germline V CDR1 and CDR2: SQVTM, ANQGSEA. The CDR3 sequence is CSVESDSTYEQYF. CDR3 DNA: TGCAGCGTTGAATCGGACAGCACCTACGAGCAGTACTTC.

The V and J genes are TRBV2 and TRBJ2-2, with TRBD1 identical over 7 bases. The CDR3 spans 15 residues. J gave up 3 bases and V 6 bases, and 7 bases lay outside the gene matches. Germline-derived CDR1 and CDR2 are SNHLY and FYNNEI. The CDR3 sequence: CASSRGTDHTGELFF. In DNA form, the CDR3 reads TGTGCCAGCAGCAGGGGGACAGATCACACCGGGGAGCTGTTTTTT.

The CDR3 loop reads CASSWDSSSGRSEQFF. CDR3 DNA sequence: TGTGCCAGCAGTTGGGACTCATCTAGCGGGAGAAGTGAGCAGTTCTTC. The rearrangement uses TRBV28 and TRBJ2-1; 10 nucleotides align to TRBD2. Germline V gene sequence: CDR1 MDHEN, CDR2 SYDVKM. V lost 4 bases and J lost 9; bases outside the gene matches: 12. This CDR3 comprises 16 residues.

In nucleotides, the CDR3 is TGTGCCAGCAGCGTAGGGGGGGACACTGAAGCTTTCTTT. It translates to CASSVGGDTEAFF. The chain couples TRBV9 to TRBJ1-1; D may be TRBD1 (5 bases). Per the germline V gene, CDR1 is SGDLS and CDR2 is YYNGEE. The V gene lost 0 bases and the J gene lost 3 bases, with 6 bases spanning the gap. The CDR3 runs to 13 residues.

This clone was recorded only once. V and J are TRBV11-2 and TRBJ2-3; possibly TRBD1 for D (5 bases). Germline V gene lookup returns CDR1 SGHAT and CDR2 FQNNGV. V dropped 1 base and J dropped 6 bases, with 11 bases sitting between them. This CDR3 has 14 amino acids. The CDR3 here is CASSLGWGEDTQYF. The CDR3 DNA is TGTGCCAGCAGCTTAGGGTGGGGCGAGGATACGCAGTATTTT.

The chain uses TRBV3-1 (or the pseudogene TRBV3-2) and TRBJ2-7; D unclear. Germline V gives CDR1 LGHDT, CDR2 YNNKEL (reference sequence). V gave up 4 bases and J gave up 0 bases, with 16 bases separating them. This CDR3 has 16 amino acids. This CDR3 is CASSPSWAETSYEQYF. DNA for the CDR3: TGTGCCAGCAGCCCATCCTGGGCAGAGACCTCCTACGAGCAGTACTTC.

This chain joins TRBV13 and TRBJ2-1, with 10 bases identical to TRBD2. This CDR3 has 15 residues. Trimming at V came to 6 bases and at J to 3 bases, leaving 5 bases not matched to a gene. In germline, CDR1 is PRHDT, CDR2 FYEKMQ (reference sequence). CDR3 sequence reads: CASRRRTSGYNEQFF. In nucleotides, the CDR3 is TGTGCCAGCAGACGTCGGACTAGCGGCTACAATGAGCAGTTCTTC.

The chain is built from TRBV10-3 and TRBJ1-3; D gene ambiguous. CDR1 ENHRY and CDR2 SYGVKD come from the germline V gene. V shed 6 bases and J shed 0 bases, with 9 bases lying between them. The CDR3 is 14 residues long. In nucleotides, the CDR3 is TGTGCCATCAGACAAGAGGGCTCTGGAAACACCATATATTTT. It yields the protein CAIRQEGSGNTIYF.

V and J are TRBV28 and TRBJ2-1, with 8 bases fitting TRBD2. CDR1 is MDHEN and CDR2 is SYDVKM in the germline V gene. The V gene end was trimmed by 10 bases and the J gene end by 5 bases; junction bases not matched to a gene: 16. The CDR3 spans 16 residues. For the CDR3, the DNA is TGTGCCATCACGGGAGGGGGAGCGGTGCAAAACAATGAGCAGTTCTTC. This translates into CAITGGGAVQNNEQFF.

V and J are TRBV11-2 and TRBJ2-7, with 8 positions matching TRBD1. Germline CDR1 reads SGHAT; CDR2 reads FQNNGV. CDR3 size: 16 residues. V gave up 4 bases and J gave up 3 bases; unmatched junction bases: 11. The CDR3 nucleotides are TGTGCCAGCAGCTCATCCGGGACAGGCCTTTACTACGAGCAGTACTTC. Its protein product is CASSSSGTGLYYEQYF. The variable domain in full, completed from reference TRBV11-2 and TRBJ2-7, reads EAGVAQSPRYKIIEKRQSVAFWCNPISGHATLYWYQQILGQGPKLLIQFQNNGVVDDSQLPKDRFSAERLKGVDSTLKIQPAKLEDSAVYLCASSSSGTGLYYEQYFGPGTRLTVT.

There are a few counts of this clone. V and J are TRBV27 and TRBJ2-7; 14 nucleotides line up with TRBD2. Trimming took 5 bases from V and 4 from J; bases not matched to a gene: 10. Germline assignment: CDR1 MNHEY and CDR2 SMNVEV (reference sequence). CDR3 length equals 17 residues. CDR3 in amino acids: CASSKGLAGARGYEQYF. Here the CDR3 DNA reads TGTGCCAGCAGTAAGGGACTAGCGGGAGCACGGGGTTACGAGCAGTACTTC.

The DNA for the CDR3 is TGCGCCAGCAGCACTGAGGGCGGGACAGGGCTCAATGAGCAGTTCTTC. Residues: CASSTEGGTGLNEQFF. V is TRBV4-1 and J is TRBJ2-1, with 9 bases that match TRBD1. CDR3 size: 16 residues. CDR1 is MGHRA and CDR2 is YSYEKL in the germline V gene. The V segment lost 5 bases and the J segment 6 bases; nucleotides outside the gene matches: 11.

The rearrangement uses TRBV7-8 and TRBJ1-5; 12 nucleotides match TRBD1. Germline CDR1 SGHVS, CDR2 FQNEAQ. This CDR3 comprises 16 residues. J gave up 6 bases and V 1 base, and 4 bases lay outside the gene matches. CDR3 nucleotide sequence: TGTGCCAGCAGCTTAGTGGGGACAGGGGGCGTTCAGCCCCAGCATTTT. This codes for CASSLVGTGGVQPQHF.

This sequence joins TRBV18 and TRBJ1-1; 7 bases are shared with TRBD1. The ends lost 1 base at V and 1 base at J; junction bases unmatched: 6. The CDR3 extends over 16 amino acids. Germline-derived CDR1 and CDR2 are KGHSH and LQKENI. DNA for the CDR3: TGTGCCAGCTCACCACGCCAGGGGGATGAGAACACTGAAGCTTTCTTT. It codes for CASSPRQGDENTEAFF.

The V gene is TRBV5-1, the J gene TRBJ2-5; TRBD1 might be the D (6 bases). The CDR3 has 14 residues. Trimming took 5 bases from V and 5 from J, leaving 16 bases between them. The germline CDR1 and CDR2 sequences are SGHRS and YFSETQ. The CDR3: CASRNVRDTETQYF. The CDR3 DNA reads TGCGCCAGCAGGAATGTCAGGGACACCGAGACCCAGTACTTC.

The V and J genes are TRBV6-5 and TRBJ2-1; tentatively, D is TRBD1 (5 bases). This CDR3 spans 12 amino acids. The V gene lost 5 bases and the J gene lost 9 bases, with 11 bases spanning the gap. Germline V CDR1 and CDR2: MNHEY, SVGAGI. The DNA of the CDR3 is TGTGCCAGCAGTCAACAGGACGGTGAGCAGTTCTTC. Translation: CASSQQDGEQFF.

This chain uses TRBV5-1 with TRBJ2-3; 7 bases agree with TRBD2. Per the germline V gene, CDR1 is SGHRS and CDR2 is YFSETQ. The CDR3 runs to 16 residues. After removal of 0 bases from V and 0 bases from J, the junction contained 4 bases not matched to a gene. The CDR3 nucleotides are TGCGCCAGCAGCTTGGGGACTAGAGTTAGCACAGATACGCAGTATTTT. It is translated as CASSLGTRVSTDTQYF.

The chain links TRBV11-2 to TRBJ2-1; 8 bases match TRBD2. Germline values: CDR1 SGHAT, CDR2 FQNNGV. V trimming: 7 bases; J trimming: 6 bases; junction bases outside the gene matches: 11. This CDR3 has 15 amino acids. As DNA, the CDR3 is TGTGCCAGCACCCAAGGGGGAGCGGGAGTCAATGAGCAGTTCTTC. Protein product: CASTQGGAGVNEQFF.

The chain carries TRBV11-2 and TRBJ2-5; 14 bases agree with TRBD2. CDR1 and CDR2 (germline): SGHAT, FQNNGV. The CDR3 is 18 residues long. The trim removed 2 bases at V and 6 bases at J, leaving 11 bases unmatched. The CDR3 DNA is TGTGCCAGCAGCTTACGAACCCCGGGACTAGCGGGAGTAAAGACCCAGTACTTC. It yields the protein CASSLRTPGLAGVKTQYF. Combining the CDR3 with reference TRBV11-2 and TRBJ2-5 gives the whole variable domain EAGVAQSPRYKIIEKRQSVAFWCNPISGHATLYWYQQILGQGPKLLIQFQNNGVVDDSQLPKDRFSAERLKGVDSTLKIQPAKLEDSAVYLCASSLRTPGLAGVKTQYFGPGTRLLVL.

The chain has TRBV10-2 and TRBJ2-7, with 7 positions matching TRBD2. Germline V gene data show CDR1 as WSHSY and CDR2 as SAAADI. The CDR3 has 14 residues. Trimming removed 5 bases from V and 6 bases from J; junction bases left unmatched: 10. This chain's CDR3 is CASSWTALAFEQYV. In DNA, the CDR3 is TGCGCCAGCAGTTGGACCGCACTAGCGTTCGAGCAGTACGTC.